A selection of T cell receptor beta chains follows, all from one sample in a study of OX40 agonist ivuxolimab in advanced cancers. TCRdb's table, derived via immunoSEQ multiplex PCR, lists solely in-frame clones and lacks some. The sample contains around 50,000 clones, roughly 84% of which appear only once. The sequencing here drew on CD4+ or CD8+ T cells sorted from blood, taken in a trial of the OX40 agonist ivuxolimab. The receptor set was obtained from an adult with an advanced solid tumor such as melanoma, head and neck, liver or kidney cancer. Both conserved end residues are part of each CDR3. A D gene is named only where the DNA matches it firmly. Size tells how often a clone was seen (once, few, many) or the class of an expanded clone, and some rows leave it out.

>NA|TRBD1|TRBV5-1|TRBJ2-5
CASSTQGAYGTQYF
TGCGCCAGCAGCACCCAGGGGGCCTACGGGACCCAGTACTTC
>NA|TRBD2|TRBV27|TRBJ2-3
CASSLSWGGRFGADTQYF
TGTGCCAGCAGTTTATCGTGGGGCGGGAGGTTCGGGGCAGATACGCAGTATTTT
>NA|NA|TRBV28|TRBJ1-3
CASSYGALSGNTIYF
TGTGCCAGCAGTTACGGGGCTCTCTCTGGAAACACCATATATTTT
>NA|NA|TRBV6-6|TRBJ2-7
CASSYGVGQTTYEQYF
TGTGCCAGCAGTTACGGAGTTGGACAGACAACCTACGAGCAGTACTTC
>NA|NA|TRBV5-4|TRBJ2-7
CASTRGGPSGYEQYF
TGTGCCAGCACCAGGGGTGGCCCCTCAGGATACGAGCAGTACTTC
>NA|NA|TRBV9|TRBJ2-7
CASSGLAEPYEQYF
TGTGCCAGCAGCGGACTCGCGGAGCCCTACGAGCAGTACTTC
>NA|TRBD2|TRBV13|TRBJ2-7
CASSPRGVSSYEQYF
TGTGCCAGCAGCCCGCGGGGGGTGAGCTCCTACGAGCAGTACTTC
>NA|NA|TRBV14|TRBJ2-2
CASSAVWSRGSELFF
TGTGCCAGCAGCGCCGTTTGGAGCCGGGGTTCGGAGCTGTTTTTT
>NA|TRBD2|TRBV19|TRBJ2-5
CASSTLGLAVQETQYF
TGTGCCAGTAGTACCCTAGGACTAGCGGTGCAAGAGACCCAGTACTTC
>NA|NA|TRBV5-1|TRBJ2-7
CASSLPSYEQYF
TGCGCCAGCAGCTTGCCCTCCTACGAGCAGTACTTC
>once|NA|TRBV4-2|TRBJ2-3
CASSQPGQRSTDTQYF
TGTGCCAGCAGCCAACCGGGGCAGAGAAGCACAGATACGCAGTATTTT
>few|NA|TRBV15|TRBJ2-5
CATSRVQGTPAYF
TGTGCCACCAGCAGAGTCCAGGGAACCCCGGCGTACTTC
>NA|NA|TRBV19|TRBJ2-1
CASRQPSYNEQFF
TGTGCCTCGAGACAGCCCTCCTACAATGAGCAGTTCTTC
>NA|NA|TRBV6-1|TRBJ2-3
CASSDQGTVTDTQYF
TGTGCCAGCAGTGACCAGGGGACTGTCACAGATACGCAGTATTTT
>once|NA|TRBV6-1|TRBJ1-5
CASSESPLTLNQPQHF
TGTGCCAGCAGTGAAAGCCCCCTCACCCTCAATCAGCCCCAGCATTTT
>NA|TRBD2|TRBV5-5|TRBJ2-2
CASRPRLAGGGTGELFF
TGTGCCAGCAGACCGCGGCTAGCGGGAGGGGGTACCGGGGAGCTGTTTTTT
>NA|NA|TRBV2|TRBJ2-5
CASSDRVRGETQYF
TGTGCCAGCAGTGATAGGGTCAGGGGCGAGACCCAGTACTTC
>NA|NA|TRBV5-4|TRBJ2-7
CASSIFPGEQYF
TGTGCCAGCAGCATCTTTCCGGGTGAGCAGTACTTC